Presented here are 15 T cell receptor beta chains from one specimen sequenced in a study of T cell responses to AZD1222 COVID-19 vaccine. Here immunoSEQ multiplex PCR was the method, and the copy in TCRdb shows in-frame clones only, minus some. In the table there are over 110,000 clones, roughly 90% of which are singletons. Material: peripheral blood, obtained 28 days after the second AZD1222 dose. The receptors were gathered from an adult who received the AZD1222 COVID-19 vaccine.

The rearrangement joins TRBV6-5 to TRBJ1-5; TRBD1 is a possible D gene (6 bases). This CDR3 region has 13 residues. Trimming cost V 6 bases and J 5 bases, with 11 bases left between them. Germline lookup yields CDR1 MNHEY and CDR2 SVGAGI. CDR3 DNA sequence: TGTGCCAGCAGACGACAGGCGCATCAGCCCCAGCATTTT. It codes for CASRRQAHQPQHF.

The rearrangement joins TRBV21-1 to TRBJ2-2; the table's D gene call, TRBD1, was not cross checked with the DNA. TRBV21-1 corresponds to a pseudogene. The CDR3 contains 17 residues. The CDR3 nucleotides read TGTGCCAGCAGCACCAGCCAGGACAGACCGAACACCGGGGAGCTGTTTTTT. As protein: CASSTSQDRPNTGELFF.

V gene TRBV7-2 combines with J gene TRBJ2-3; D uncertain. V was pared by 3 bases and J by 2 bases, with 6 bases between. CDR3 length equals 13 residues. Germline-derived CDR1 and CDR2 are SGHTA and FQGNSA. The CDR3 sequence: CASSFTFTDTQYF. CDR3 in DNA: TGTGCCAGCAGCTTCACCTTCACAGATACGCAGTATTTT.

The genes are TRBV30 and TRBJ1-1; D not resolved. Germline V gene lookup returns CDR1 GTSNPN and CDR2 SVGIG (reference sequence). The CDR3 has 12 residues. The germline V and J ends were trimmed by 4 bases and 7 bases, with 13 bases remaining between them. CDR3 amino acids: CAWTPLLGEAFF. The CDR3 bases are TGTGCCTGGACCCCCCTGTTAGGTGAAGCTTTCTTT.

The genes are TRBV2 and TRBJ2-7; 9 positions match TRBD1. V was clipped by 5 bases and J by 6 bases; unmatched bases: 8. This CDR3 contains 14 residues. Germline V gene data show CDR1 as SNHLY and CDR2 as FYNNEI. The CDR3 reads CASSLRDRVSEQYF. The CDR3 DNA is TGTGCCAGCAGTTTAAGGGACAGGGTGAGCGAGCAGTACTTC.

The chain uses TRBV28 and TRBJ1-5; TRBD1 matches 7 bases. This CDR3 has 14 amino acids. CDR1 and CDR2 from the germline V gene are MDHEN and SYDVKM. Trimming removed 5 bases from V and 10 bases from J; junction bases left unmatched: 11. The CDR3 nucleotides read TGTGCCAGCAGTCCTGGGACAGAAATCAGCCCCCAGCATTTT. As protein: CASSPGTEISPQHF. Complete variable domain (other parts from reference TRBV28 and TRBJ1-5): DVKVTQSSRYLVKRTGEKVFLECVQDMDHENMFWYRQDPGLGLRLIYFSYDVKMKEKGDIPEGYSVSREKKERFSLILESASTNQTSMYLCASSPGTEISPQHFGDGTRLSIL.

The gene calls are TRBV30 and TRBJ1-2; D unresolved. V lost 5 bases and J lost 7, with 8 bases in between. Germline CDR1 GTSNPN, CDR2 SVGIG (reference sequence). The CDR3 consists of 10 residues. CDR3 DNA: TGTGCCTGGGGTCCCGTTGGCTACACCTTC. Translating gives CAWGPVGYTF. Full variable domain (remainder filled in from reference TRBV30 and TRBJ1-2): SQTIHQWPATLVQPVGSPLSLECTVEGTSNPNLYWYRQAAGRGLQLLFYSVGIGQISSEVPQNLSASRPQDRQFILSSKKLLLSDSGFYLCAWGPVGYTFGSGTRLTVV.

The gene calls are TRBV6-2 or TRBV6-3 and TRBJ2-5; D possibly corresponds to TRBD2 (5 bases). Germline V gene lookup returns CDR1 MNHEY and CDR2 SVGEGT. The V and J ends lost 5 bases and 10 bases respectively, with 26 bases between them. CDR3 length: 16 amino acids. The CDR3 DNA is TGTGCCAGCAGTCCCCGGGTGTCTAGCTCGGTGTGGAGCCAGTACTTC. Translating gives CASSPRVSSSVWSQYF.

CDR3 residues: CASSRSSGTSGVWDEQYF. The CDR3 coding sequence is TGTGCCAGCAGCAGAAGTTCCGGGACTAGCGGAGTCTGGGACGAGCAGTACTTC. This rearrangement joins TRBV7-9 to TRBJ2-7; TRBD2 agrees at 11 bases. The CDR3 length is 18 residues. V shed 5 bases, J shed 5 bases, and the junction held 17 bases outside the gene matches. Germline values: CDR1 SEHNR, CDR2 FQNEAQ (reference sequence). Full variable domain (rest looked up from reference TRBV7-9 and TRBJ2-7): DTGVSQNPRHKITKRGQNVTFRCDPISEHNRLYWYRQTLGQGPEFLTYFQNEAQLEKSRLLSDRFSAERPKGSFSTLEIQRTEQGDSAMYLCASSRSSGTSGVWDEQYFGPGTRLTVT.

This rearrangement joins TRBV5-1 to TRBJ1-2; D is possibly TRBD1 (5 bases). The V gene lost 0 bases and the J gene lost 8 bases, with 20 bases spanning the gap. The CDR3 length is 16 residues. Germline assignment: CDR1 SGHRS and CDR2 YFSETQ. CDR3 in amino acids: CASSLGVSGAQDGYTF. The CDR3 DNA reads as TGCGCCAGCAGCTTGGGCGTTAGTGGGGCGCAGGACGGCTACACCTTC.

The CDR3 sequence: CASSIGTGAFF. The CDR3 DNA reads TGTGCCAGTAGTATAGGTACAGGAGCTTTCTTT. The chain is built from TRBV19 and TRBJ1-1; D perhaps matches TRBD1 (5 bases). CDR3 size: 11 residues. The germline V and J ends were trimmed by 1 base and 10 bases, with 7 bases remaining between them. The germline CDR1 and CDR2 sequences are LNHDA and SQIVND (reference sequence).

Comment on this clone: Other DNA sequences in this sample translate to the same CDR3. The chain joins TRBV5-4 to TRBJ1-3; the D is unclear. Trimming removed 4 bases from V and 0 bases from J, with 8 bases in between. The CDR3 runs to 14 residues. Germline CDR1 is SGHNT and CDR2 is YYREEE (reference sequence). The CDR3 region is CASSLVGSGNTIYF. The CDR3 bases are TGTGCCAGCAGCCTCGTGGGCTCTGGAAACACCATATATTTT.

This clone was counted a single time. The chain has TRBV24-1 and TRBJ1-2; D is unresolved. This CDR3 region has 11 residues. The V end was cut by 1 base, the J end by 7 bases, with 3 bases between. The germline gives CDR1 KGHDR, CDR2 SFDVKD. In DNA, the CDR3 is TGTGCCACCAGTGATTTTGGTGGCTACACCTTC. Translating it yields CATSDFGGYTF.

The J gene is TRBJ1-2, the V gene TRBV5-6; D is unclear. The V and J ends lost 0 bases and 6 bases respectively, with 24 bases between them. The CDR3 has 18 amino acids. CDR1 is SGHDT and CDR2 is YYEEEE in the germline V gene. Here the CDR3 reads CASSLGVLRAPVRDGYTF. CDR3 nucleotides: TGTGCCAGCAGCTTGGGGGTGTTGAGGGCCCCGGTTCGAGATGGCTACACCTTC.

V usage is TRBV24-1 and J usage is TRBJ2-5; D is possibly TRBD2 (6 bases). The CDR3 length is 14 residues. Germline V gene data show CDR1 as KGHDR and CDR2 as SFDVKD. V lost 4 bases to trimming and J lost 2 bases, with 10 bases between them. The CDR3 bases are TGTGCCACCAGTGAAACGGGGAGGCAAGAGACCCAGTACTTC. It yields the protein CATSETGRQETQYF.